This T cell receptor (beta chain) was recorded in a study of Graves' ophthalmopathy and Graves' hyperthyroidism. RNA transcripts were the source from which TCR beta CDR3 regions were amplified. Scientists carried out first-round RT-PCR using HTBI primers and then a second-round multiplex PCR. One entry per CDR3 protein, called by TCRdb with MiXCR from the multiplex PCR reads. The table shows about 660,000 distinct CDR3 sequences, with about 41% occurring only once. All donors with ophthalmopathy were recorded as having moderate-to-severe activity, CAS ≥3, NOSPECS ≥4 and a duration under 3 months. Diagnosis was based on clinical symptoms, serum thyroxine, TRAb, thyroid ultrasound and orbital computed tomography. Study-level findings and limits: Thyroid clonotypes that were expanded above 0.001 frequency mostly also appeared in blood.

This clonotype was picked up many times. Its target is unknown. This clonotype originated in an adult man with Graves' ophthalmopathy. The specimen was peripheral blood.

CDR3 nucleotides: TGTGCCAGCAGCTTGGACGTAGGGGGCGGCGAGCAGTACTTC. It translates to CASSLDVGGGEQYF. This rearrangement joins TRBV7-9 to TRBJ2-7, with 7 bases aligning to TRBD1. The CDR3 is made up of 14 amino acids. CDR1 SEHNR and CDR2 FQNEAQ come from the germline V gene (reference sequence). Trimming at V came to 3 bases and at J to 6 bases, leaving 8 bases not matched to a gene.